This T cell receptor beta chain was captured by sequencing in a study of blood T cell repertoires in COVID-19. Study-level background: The samples span acute and convalescent COVID-19 from the United States, Italy and Spain.

The table came from immunoSEQ multiplex PCR; TCRdb's copy has only in-frame clones and leaves some out. The repertoire consists of a few hundred thousand clones, with 80% to 90% occurring once and the leading ten covering around 2%. Participants reported their clinical history, and cohort assignment relied on those reports. Trimming left V 3 bases short and J 2 bases short, with 11 bases between. Germline V gene sequence: CDR1 MNHEY, CDR2 SMNVEV (reference sequence). This CDR3 comprises 15 residues. Sequences were obtained from PBMCs or T cells enriched from blood (not recorded which). This clonotype originated in a woman in her forties or fifties who had recovered from COVID-19. This rearrangement joins TRBV27 to TRBJ2-1; a weak D match, TRBD2 (6 bases). The CDR3 protein is CASSFSGEPYNEQFF. The CDR3 DNA reads as TGTGCCAGCAGTTTCTCGGGGGAGCCCTACAATGAGCAGTTCTTC.